These T cell receptor beta chains were read from a single sample in a study of T cell responses to AZD1222 COVID-19 vaccine. Clones were sequenced by immunoSEQ multiplex PCR, and TCRdb holds only the in-frame ones, with some missing. Among approximately 100,000 clones listed, roughly 87% were seen once. Sample: peripheral blood, taken on day 0 of AZD1222 vaccination. The receptors were gathered from an adult in good health. CDR3s include the opening cysteine and the closing phenylalanine or tryptophan. The order of the fields is D gene, V gene, J gene, CDR3 protein, CDR3 DNA. D genes are given only for firm matches.

d_gene: TRBD2
v_gene: TRBV7-9
j_gene: TRBJ2-1
CDR3aa: CASSPRGGSRYNEQFF
CDR3nt: TGTGCCAGCAGCCCAAGGGGCGGGAGCAGGTACAATGAGCAGTTCTTC

d_gene: TRBD1
v_gene: TRBV5-4
j_gene: TRBJ2-7
CDR3aa: CASSRRTGGDEQYF
CDR3nt: TGTGCCAGCAGCCGCCGGACAGGGGGGGACGAGCAGTACTTC

d_gene: NA
v_gene: TRBV3-1/TRBV3-2
j_gene: TRBJ2-7
CDR3aa: CASSQDQWGPLYEQYF
CDR3nt: TGTGCCAGCAGCCAAGATCAATGGGGTCCCCTCTACGAGCAGTACTTC

d_gene: TRBD1
v_gene: TRBV5-8
j_gene: TRBJ1-5
CDR3aa: CASSLAGRGLNQPQHF
CDR3nt: TGTGCCAGCAGCTTGGCGGGCAGGGGGCTCAATCAGCCCCAGCATTTT

d_gene: TRBD1
v_gene: TRBV7-7
j_gene: TRBJ2-5
CDR3aa: CASSITGAPETQYF
CDR3nt: TGTGCCAGCAGCATAACAGGGGCTCCAGAGACCCAGTACTTC

d_gene: NA
v_gene: TRBV3-1/TRBV3-2
j_gene: TRBJ1-2
CDR3aa: CASSQDEQVYGYTF
CDR3nt: TGTGCCAGCAGCCAAGATGAGCAGGTCTATGGCTACACCTTC

d_gene: NA
v_gene: TRBV6-5
j_gene: TRBJ2-3
CDR3aa: CASILGGQAGTQYF
CDR3nt: TGTGCCAGCATTCTGGGGGGACAAGCCGGTACGCAGTATTTT

d_gene: NA
v_gene: TRBV3-1/TRBV3-2
j_gene: TRBJ2-3
CDR3aa: CASSKTGPGFSTDTQYF
CDR3nt: TGTGCCAGCAGCAAAACCGGCCCGGGGTTTTCAACAGATACGCAGTATTTT

d_gene: TRBD2
v_gene: TRBV30
j_gene: TRBJ2-2
CDR3aa: CAWSVVLAEPSSTGELFF
CDR3nt: TGTGCCTGGAGTGTAGTCCTAGCGGAGCCCTCGAGCACCGGGGAGCTGTTTTTT

d_gene: TRBD2
v_gene: TRBV9
j_gene: TRBJ2-7
CDR3aa: CASSVGTSGRGDEQYF
CDR3nt: TGTGCCAGCAGCGTAGGTACTAGCGGGAGAGGGGACGAGCAGTACTTC

d_gene: TRBD2
v_gene: TRBV5-8
j_gene: TRBJ2-5
CDR3aa: CASSLGLAGTETQYF
CDR3nt: TGTGCCAGCAGCTTGGGACTAGCGGGAACAGAGACCCAGTACTTC

d_gene: TRBD2
v_gene: TRBV4-1
j_gene: TRBJ2-1
CDR3aa: CASSLQRDYYNEQFF
CDR3nt: TGCGCCAGCAGCCTTCAGCGGGATTACTACAATGAGCAGTTCTTC

d_gene: NA
v_gene: TRBV6-5
j_gene: TRBJ2-5
CDR3aa: CASRRQVVQETQYF
CDR3nt: TGTGCCAGCAGACGACAGGTGGTTCAAGAGACCCAGTACTTC

d_gene: NA
v_gene: TRBV30
j_gene: TRBJ2-3
CDR3aa: CAWSVGHLTSTDTQYF
CDR3nt: TGTGCCTGGAGTGTAGGGCATCTAACTAGCACAGATACGCAGTATTTT